These 13 T cell receptor beta chains originate from one sample sequenced in a study of CD8+CD57+ T cells in acquired aplastic anemia. The template used for profiling TCR beta VDJ and CDR3 was genomic DNA. TCRdb used MiXCR to reprocess the reads, holding one entry per CDR3 protein. This sample yields 74,000 or so distinct CDR3 sequences, of which roughly 50% are seen a single time; about 8.9% belongs to the top ten. The sequencing input was sorted CD4+, CD8+, or CD8+CD57+ T cells (not recorded which) from PBMCs. The receptors derive from a human donor in good health, serving as a control.

The CDR3 coding sequence is TGTGCCAGCAGTCGCTCCTACGAGCAGTACTTC. It translates to CASSRSYEQYF. The chain has TRBV7-2 and TRBJ2-7; no reliable D call. CDR3 length: 11 amino acids. The V gene lost 6 bases and the J gene lost 0 bases, with 3 bases spanning the gap. CDR1 is SGHTA, CDR2 FQGNSA, per germline.

The CDR3 spells CASSVDPTGDTEAFF. CDR3 nucleotides: TGTGCCAGCAGCGTAGACCCCACGGGGGACACTGAAGCTTTCTTT. The genes are TRBV9 and TRBJ1-1, with TRBD1 as a possible D gene (5 bases). V gave up 0 bases and J gave up 3 bases, with 12 bases separating them. CDR1 is SGDLS, CDR2 YYNGEE, per germline. The CDR3 is 15 amino acids.

This clonotype has ten or more counts. V is TRBV27 and J is TRBJ1-2; D gene ambiguous. This CDR3 contains 12 residues. The ends were cut back, 4 bases at V and 7 bases at J, with 10 bases in the middle. In germline, CDR1 is MNHEY, CDR2 SMNVEV (reference sequence). The CDR3 reads CASSSRGVGYTF. CDR3 DNA sequence: TGTGCCAGCAGTTCTCGGGGAGTTGGCTACACCTTC.

The CDR3 nucleotides read TGTGCCAGCAGCTTGAGGTGGGCAGCCCACTATGGCTACACCTTC. It translates to CASSLRWAAHYGYTF. V usage is TRBV5-6 and J usage is TRBJ1-2; D is undetermined. The germline V gene encodes CDR1 SGHDT and CDR2 YYEEEE. The CDR3 covers 15 residues. The V end was cut by 1 base, the J end by 3 bases, with 13 bases between.

A single count supports this clonotype. The rearrangement uses TRBV2 and TRBJ2-7, with a tentative D call TRBD2 (6 bases). The CDR3 consists of 15 residues. The germline gives CDR1 SNHLY, CDR2 FYNNEI. V was shortened by 7 bases and J by 3 bases, with 19 bases between the two germline ends. Here the CDR3 DNA reads TGTGCCAGCACTACCCCCCGAGGCGGGGACTACGAGCAGTACTTC. Translating it yields CASTTPRGGDYEQYF.

The chain has TRBV14 and TRBJ2-3; no clear D gene. V was cut by 3 bases and J by 6 bases, with 4 bases left in between. The germline gives CDR1 SGHDN, CDR2 FVKESK. The CDR3 runs 11 residues. CDR3 loop: CASSHGDTQYF. The CDR3 DNA reads as TGTGCCAGCAGCCACGGGGATACGCAGTATTTT.

This clonotype was counted at least ten times. This sequence joins TRBV7-9 and TRBJ1-3, with D unresolved. Germline lookup yields CDR1 SEHNR and CDR2 FQNEAQ (reference sequence). The CDR3 is made up of 14 amino acids. V was clipped by 4 bases and J by 2 bases, with 9 bases between them. CDR3 amino acids: CASSSLEAGNTIYF. The CDR3 region has the DNA TGTGCCAGCAGCTCCCTTGAGGCTGGAAACACCATATATTTT.

The rearrangement joins TRBV20-1 to TRBJ2-7; 9 bases agree with TRBD2. Germline CDR1 is DFQATT and CDR2 is SNEGSKA (reference sequence). J was trimmed by 6 bases and V by 0 bases; bases with no gene match: 3. CDR3 length: 13 residues. DNA for the CDR3: TGCAGTGCTAGAGATCGCGGGGGGGCCGAGCAGTACTTC. It yields the protein CSARDRGGAEQYF.

V is TRBV4-1 and J is TRBJ2-1; D unclear. V lost 3 bases to trimming and J lost 8 bases, with 11 bases between them. CDR3 length: 13 residues. Germline V CDR1 and CDR2: MGHRA, YSYEKL. The CDR3 spells CASSQGLGHEQFF. The DNA for the CDR3 is TGCGCCAGCAGCCAGGGCTTAGGGCATGAGCAGTTCTTC.

This chain connects TRBV20-1 to TRBJ2-3, with TRBD1 matching over 9 bases. This CDR3 region has 14 residues. Germline CDR1 is DFQATT and CDR2 is SNEGSKA (reference sequence). With V trimmed by 5 bases and J by 3 bases, 6 bases remained unmatched. This CDR3 is CSAWDRASTDTQYF. For the CDR3, the DNA is TGCAGTGCTTGGGACAGGGCTTCGACAGATACGCAGTATTTT.

This clonotype was observed at least ten times. The chain carries TRBV9 and TRBJ2-3, with 7 bases aligning to TRBD2. CDR3 length: 17 amino acids. V lost 0 bases, J lost 2 bases, and 9 bases stayed unmatched. Germline CDR1 and CDR2: SGDLS and YYNGEE. CDR3: CASSVAMPAGTTDTQYF. The CDR3 DNA is TGTGCCAGCAGCGTAGCCATGCCAGCGGGGACCACAGATACGCAGTATTTT.

This clonotype showed up just a few times. This chain links TRBV7-2 with TRBJ2-5; D perhaps matches TRBD2 (5 bases). Germline CDR1 SGHTA, CDR2 FQGNSA. This CDR3 has 14 amino acids. Between the trimmed V and J ends, which lost 2 bases and 5 bases, there was a span of 12 bases. The CDR3 DNA sequence: TGTGCCAGCAGCTTACGGCTAGCTCTGGAGACCCAGTACTTC. Protein product: CASSLRLALETQYF.

The V call is TRBV20-1, the J call TRBJ2-3; TRBD2 agrees at 7 bases. V dropped 3 bases and J dropped 3; count of bases not matched to a gene: 3. The length of the CDR3 is 13 residues. The V gene's germline CDR1 is DFQATT and CDR2 SNEGSKA (reference sequence). The CDR3 region is CSASGEGTDTQYF. The CDR3 DNA reads TGCAGTGCTAGCGGGGAGGGGACAGATACGCAGTATTTT.